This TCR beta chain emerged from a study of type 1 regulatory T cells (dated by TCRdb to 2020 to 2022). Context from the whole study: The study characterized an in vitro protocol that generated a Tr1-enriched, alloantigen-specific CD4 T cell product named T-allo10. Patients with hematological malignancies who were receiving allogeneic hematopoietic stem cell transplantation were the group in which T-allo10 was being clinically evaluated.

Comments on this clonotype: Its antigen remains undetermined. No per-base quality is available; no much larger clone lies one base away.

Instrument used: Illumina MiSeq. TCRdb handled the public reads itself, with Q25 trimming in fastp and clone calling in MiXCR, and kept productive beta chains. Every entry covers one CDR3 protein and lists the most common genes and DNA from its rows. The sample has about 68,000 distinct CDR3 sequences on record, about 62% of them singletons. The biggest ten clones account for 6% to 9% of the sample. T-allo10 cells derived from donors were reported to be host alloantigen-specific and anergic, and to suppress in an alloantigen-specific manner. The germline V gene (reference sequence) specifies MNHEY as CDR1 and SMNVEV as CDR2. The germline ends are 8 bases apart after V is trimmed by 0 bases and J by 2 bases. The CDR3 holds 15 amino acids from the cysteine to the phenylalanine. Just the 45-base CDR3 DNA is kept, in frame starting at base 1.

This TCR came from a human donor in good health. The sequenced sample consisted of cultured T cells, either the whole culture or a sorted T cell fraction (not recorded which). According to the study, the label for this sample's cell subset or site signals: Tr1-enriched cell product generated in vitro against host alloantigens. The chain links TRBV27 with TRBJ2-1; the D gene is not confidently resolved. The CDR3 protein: CASSLSPLAYNEQFF. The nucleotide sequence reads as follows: TGTGCCAGCAGTTTATCACCTCTTGCCTACAATGAGCAGTTCTTC.